This entry describes one T cell receptor (beta chain). Its antigen remains unknown. The data originate from a study of T cell responses to AZD1222 COVID-19 vaccine. Study findings and constraints: CD4 TCRs associated with vaccination spanned spike, dominating at 160-218 and 743-854. Donors in the cohort were predominantly white British and more often female, and clonal diversity was possibly underestimated.

Clones were read by immunoSEQ multiplex PCR, and TCRdb kept only the in-frame ones, dropping some. The table records 100,000 to 150,000 clones, 80% to 90% of them present only once. CDR1 and CDR2 (germline): SEHNR, FQNEAQ (reference sequence). The CDR3 is 13 amino acids. V lost 4 bases and J 4 bases, leaving 10 bases between the germline ends. The TCR comes from an adult in good health. The chain recombines TRBV7-9 with TRBJ1-2, with D possibly being TRBD1 (6 bases). Sequenced here: peripheral blood, sampled on day 0 of AZD1222 vaccination. The chain's CDR3 is CASSSRGGYGYTF. The CDR3 DNA reads as TGTGCCAGCAGCTCCAGGGGAGGCTATGGCTACACCTTC. The variable domain in full, with the rest retrieved from reference TRBV7-9 and TRBJ1-2, is DTGVSQNPRHKITKRGQNVTFRCDPISEHNRLYWYRQTLGQGPEFLTYFQNEAQLEKSRLLSDRFSAERPKGSFSTLEIQRTEQGDSAMYLCASSSRGGYGYTFGSGTRLTVV.